This record covers a single T cell receptor beta chain. The repertoire was sequenced with immunoSEQ multiplex PCR; TCRdb's copy has only in-frame clones and lacks some. The sample records approximately 150,000 clones, about 89% being singletons. Deletions cut 6 bases from V and 1 base from J, with 11 bases between. The CDR3 consists of 14 residues. The germline gives CDR1 ENHRY, CDR2 SYGVKD. This record belongs to a study of cytomegalovirus exposure and HLA in healthy donors. J is TRBJ2-3 and V is TRBV10-3, with a tentative D call TRBD2 (6 bases). Sequencing was done on a sample of PBMCs. The sequence was collected from a man younger than 30 in good health and CMV-seronegative. The CDR3 spells CAISFSSGTDTQYF. In DNA form, the CDR3 reads TGTGCCATCAGCTTCTCTAGCGGCACAGATACGCAGTATTTT.